The present T cell receptor (beta chain) was sequenced within a study of a mutant IDH1 vaccine in newly diagnosed glioma (dated by TCRdb to the early 2020s). Regarding the research as a whole: Eight vaccinations were administered to patients in weeks 1, 3, 5, 7, 11, 15, 19 and 23, corresponding to visits V03 through V10. The approximately 30 treated patients were 62.5% male and around 40% female, with a mean age of about 43 years. Vaccination began 4-6 weeks after radiotherapy alone, or alongside temozolomide cycles in the chemotherapy-containing groups. For exploratory analyses, about two dozen treated patients had longitudinal TCRB deep sequencing done wherever samples were available. Prior to enrollment, patients had been given standard therapy consisting of radiotherapy alone, temozolomide alone, or radiochemotherapy with temozolomide, with the combination given to most patients. Peripheral blood was collected at six visits: V03 (baseline), V05, V07, V10, V12 and V13.

The research as a whole found: Immune responses induced by the vaccine were seen in approximately 93% of patients across multiple MHC alleles. Pseudoprogression seemed to be unrelated to changes in the top peripheral T cell clonotypes found by TCRB sequencing. PBMC samples for TCRB deep sequencing were selected based on availability. It was noted by the authors that analyses of patient blood samples could not be reproduced owing to sample limitations.

Taken with the paper, the label for time point translates to: week 11, during vaccination. A 20-mer mutant IDH1 peptide at 300 micrograms in Montanide made up each vaccine dose, which was injected subcutaneously together with topical imiquimod. Newly diagnosed WHO grade 3 or 4 IDH1-mutant astrocytomas showing loss of nuclear ATRX were present in the donors. The samples were drawn from NOA16, a multicentre, single-arm, open-label phase I trial in Germany that tested a mutant IDH1 peptide vaccine in humans for the first time. The DNeasy Blood and Tissue Kit was used to extract genomic DNA from EDTA blood for TCRB sequencing. The library relied on the immunoSEQ multiplex PCR assay. Rearranged TCR beta chain sequences were amplified with the hsTCRB Kit following the manufacturer's protocol. An Illumina MiSeq was used to sequence the TCRB libraries. Concerning the study's data processing: Demultiplexing, trimming and gene mapping were performed with the kit vendor's proprietary platform. Held by TCRdb, this immuneACCESS table contains in-frame sequences only and omits some clones. Under half of the omission traces to an unresolved V gene where checked; the cause of the rest is unknown. Clone size and V and J calls were adopted from that table, with D and trimming inferred from the DNA. A total of roughly 62,000 clones appear in this sample, 89% of them only once. The ten largest account for more than 1.5% of the sample.

This clone was recorded once. No cognate antigen has been identified for it. One base away there is no much larger clone; base qualities are not given. The germline V gene specifies SGHTA as CDR1 and FQGNSA as CDR2. Reading from cysteine to phenylalanine, the CDR3 counts 15 amino acids. Kept here is only the CDR3 DNA, which spans 45 bases and is read in frame from base 1. The V end loses 4 bases and the J end loses 0 bases, and a stretch of 11 bases separates them. The chain joins TRBV7-2 to TRBJ2-3; the D gene is perhaps TRBD1, on 5 matching bases. The sequence derives from a middle-aged man with glioma. Here the sequenced sample was PBMCs, taken from a glioma patient whose treatment included an IDH1 peptide vaccine. The CDR3 region has the sequence CASSYMTASTDTQYF. The nucleotide sequence is TGTGCCAGCAGCTACATGACAGCTAGCACAGATACGCAGTATTTT.